This record covers a single T cell receptor beta chain. The data originate from a study of blood T cell repertoires in COVID-19. The wider study: Nucleic acid was either cDNA or gDNA, and it came from T cells, B-cell-depleted T cells, or PBMCs.

TCRdb's copy holds only in-frame clones and misses some; the assay was immunoSEQ multiplex PCR. The table includes about 180,000 clones, approximately 88% detected once. The CDR3 has 13 residues. Trimming cost V 1 base and J 3 bases, with 6 bases left between them. Germline CDR1 reads SGHTA; CDR2 reads FQGNSA. The sample consisted of peripheral blood. The sequence came from a man younger than 35 with active or convalescent COVID-19. The chain carries TRBV7-2 and TRBJ1-1; a possible D gene is TRBD1 (5 bases). The CDR3 reads CASSLGGDTEAFF. The CDR3 DNA is TGTGCCAGCAGCTTAGGGGGGGACACTGAAGCTTTCTTT.